What follows are 22 T cell receptor beta chains derived from one specimen sequenced in a study of blood T cells in healthy people across ages. A J-beta primer mix and a sample-barcoded 5' primer were used in a second PCR of roughly 6 to 11 cycles. Each CDR3 protein gets one entry after TCRdb re-called the 5' RACE reads with MiXCR. Among 1.5 million to 2 million distinct CDR3 sequences, roughly 27% were seen once, and the ten largest hold roughly 8%. Sequencing was done on a sample of blood. The origin of the receptors is a woman under 40 in good health.

The chain carries TRBV7-9 and TRBJ1-2, with 7 bases lining up with TRBD1. After removal of 6 bases from V and 7 bases from J, the junction contained 5 bases not matched to a gene. The V gene's germline CDR1 is SEHNR and CDR2 FQNEAQ (reference sequence). CDR3 length: 12 amino acids. Here the CDR3 DNA reads TGTGCCAGCAGAGAGACAGGGCTTGGCTACACCTTC. Residues: CASRETGLGYTF.

This clonotype has at least ten counts. CDR3 DNA: TGTGCCAGCAGCTTAGGGAGGGGGACCCAGTACTTC. Protein product: CASSLGRGTQYF. This rearrangement joins TRBV11-2 to TRBJ2-3; weak D call: TRBD2 (6 bases). The assigned J gene may be wrong: the sequence end matches TRBJ2-5 better. The length of the CDR3 is 12 residues. CDR1 and CDR2 (germline): SGHAT, FQNNGV.

Worth noting for this clonotype: This clone may be a read error of a much larger clone one base away. The V call is TRBV7-8, the J call TRBJ1-1; D is uncertain. CDR3 length: 13 amino acids. Germline V gene lookup returns CDR1 SGHVS and CDR2 FQNEAQ. Trimming removed 2 bases from V and 3 bases from J, with 7 bases in between. This chain's CDR3 is CASSLWVDTEAFF. CDR3 DNA sequence: TGTGCCAGCAGCTTATGGGTGGACACTGAAGCTTTCTTT.

This clonotype was seen at least ten times. The gene calls are TRBV25-1 and TRBJ2-6; TRBD2 aligns across 7 bases. Germline V lookup: CDR1 MGHDK, CDR2 SYGVNS. The CDR3 totals 15 residues. The CDR3 protein is CATQRGDSGANVLTF. In DNA form, the CDR3 reads TGTGCGACGCAGCGGGGCGACTCTGGGGCCAACGTCCTGACTTTC.

V gene TRBV2 combines with J gene TRBJ2-5; maybe TRBD2 (6 bases). Trimming left V 11 bases short and J 2 bases short, with 12 bases between. The CDR3 extends over 12 amino acids. Germline V lookup: CDR1 SNHLY, CDR2 FYNNEI. CDR3 amino acids: CAGGAGQETQYF. The DNA for the CDR3 is TGTGCCGGAGGGGCAGGGCAAGAGACCCAGTACTTC.

This clonotype occurred many times. The chain uses TRBV20-1 and TRBJ2-1; 13 bases fit TRBD2. Germline assignment: CDR1 DFQATT and CDR2 SNEGSKA (reference sequence). The CDR3 sequence is 17 residues long. J gave up 0 bases and V 2 bases, and 4 bases lay outside the gene matches. The DNA for the CDR3 is TGCAGTGCTAGATCACTAGCGGGAGGGAGCTCCTACAATGAGCAGTTCTTC. Protein product: CSARSLAGGSSYNEQFF.

The V and J genes are TRBV4-3 and TRBJ1-4, with 8 bases fitting TRBD1. Germline V gives CDR1 LGHNA, CDR2 YSLEER. The trim removed 3 bases at V and 10 bases at J, leaving 4 bases unmatched. This CDR3 has 13 amino acids. CDR3 DNA: TGCGCCAGCAGCCAGTATCAGGGGGCAAAACTGTTTTTT. Residues: CASSQYQGAKLFF.

Turning to this clonotype: One end of the junction does not line up with germline, which may come from a read error. The gene calls are TRBV14 and TRBJ2-6; D perhaps matches TRBD2 (6 bases). The germline V gene has CDR1 SGHDN and CDR2 FVKESK. The CDR3 runs 15 residues. For the CDR3, the DNA is TGTGCCAGCAGCCAACGGGAGACTGGGACCAACGTCCTGACTTTC. It is translated as CASSQRETGTNVLTF.

V is TRBV7-9 and J is TRBJ1-1, with D unresolved. The CDR3 loop spans 15 amino acids. The germline CDR1 and CDR2 sequences are SEHNR and FQNEAQ (reference sequence). V dropped 8 bases and J dropped 0 bases, with 16 bases sitting between them. The CDR3 protein is CASGYGYGMNTEAFF. In DNA form, the CDR3 reads TGTGCCAGCGGTTATGGGTACGGCATGAACACTGAAGCTTTCTTT.

This clonotype has just a few counts. J is TRBJ2-1 and V is TRBV20-1; D is possibly TRBD2 (5 bases). The CDR3 has 15 amino acids. V was cut by 2 bases and J by 8 bases, with 19 bases left in between. Germline CDR1 reads DFQATT; CDR2 reads SNEGSKA (reference sequence). CDR3 sequence reads: CSARNSALAGHEQFF. The DNA for the CDR3 is TGCAGTGCTAGAAACTCGGCTCTAGCTGGCCATGAGCAGTTCTTC.

This clonotype was picked up many times. CDR3 DNA sequence: TGTGCCAGCAGTAACATGGGGGAGACCCAGTACTTC. Protein product: CASSNMGETQYF. The chain has TRBV27 and TRBJ2-5, with D hard to call. Deletions cut 5 bases from V and 5 bases from J, with 9 bases between. CDR3 length equals 12 residues. The germline CDR1 and CDR2 sequences are MNHEY and SMNVEV (reference sequence).

V usage is TRBV5-6 and J usage is TRBJ2-6; TRBD2 is a possible D gene (5 bases). This CDR3 has 20 amino acids. The V and J ends lost 1 base and 1 base respectively, with 21 bases between them. From germline, CDR1 is SGHDT and CDR2 YYEEEE. DNA for the CDR3: TGTGCCAGCAGCTTGACTAAGATTGGCGGGTCAGCGTCTGGGGCCAACGTCCTGACTTTC. Translation gives CASSLTKIGGSASGANVLTF.

The V call is TRBV20-1, the J call TRBJ2-1; TRBD2 might be the D (6 bases). The CDR3 covers 16 residues. The V end was cut by 6 bases, the J end by 4 bases, with 22 bases between. Germline V gene sequence: CDR1 DFQATT, CDR2 SNEGSKA (reference sequence). The CDR3 DNA reads TGCAGTGCAACAGGCGCGGGGCTAGCGCCGTACAATGAGCAGTTCTTC. This encodes CSATGAGLAPYNEQFF.

This chain joins TRBV5-1 and TRBJ2-1; D not resolved. The ends were cut back, 1 base at V and 6 bases at J, with 11 bases in the middle. CDR1 and CDR2 from the germline V gene are SGHRS and YFSETQ. The CDR3 contains 14 residues. CDR3 in DNA: TGCGCCAGCAGCTTGATCACGGCCGGCAATGAGCAGTTCTTC. This translates into CASSLITAGNEQFF.

This clonotype was counted only a few times. A clone one base away is much larger, so this may be a read error. This chain joins TRBV6-2 or TRBV6-3 and TRBJ2-5, with D possibly TRBD2 on 6 matching bases. The last part of the DNA fits TRBJ2-7 better; the J call may be wrong. The CDR3 spans 15 residues. The germline gives CDR1 MNHEY, CDR2 SVGEGT. The CDR3 here is CASRNLGLRQNEQYF. CDR3 coding DNA: TGTGCCAGCAGGAACCTGGGACTCCGGCAGAACGAGCAGTACTTC.

This clonotype was counted only a few times. The rearrangement joins TRBV5-1 to TRBJ1-1; tentative D call: TRBD1 (5 bases). Germline assignment: CDR1 SGHRS and CDR2 YFSETQ. V lost 1 base and J 4 bases, leaving 17 bases between the germline ends. The CDR3 length is 16 residues. Here the CDR3 DNA reads TGCGCCAGCAGCTTGTTACACAGGCGGGAGTCCACTGAAGCTTTCTTT. Its translation is CASSLLHRRESTEAFF. Full variable domain (rest looked up from reference TRBV5-1 and TRBJ1-1): KAGVTQTPRYLIKTRGQQVTLSCSPISGHRSVSWYQQTPGQGLQFLFEYFSETQRNKGNFPGRFSGRQFSNSRSEMNVSTLELGDSALYLCASSLLHRRESTEAFFGQGTRLTVV.

The chain couples TRBV20-1 to TRBJ2-5; TRBD2 matches 9 bases. CDR3 length: 15 amino acids. CDR1 and CDR2 (germline): DFQATT, SNEGSKA (reference sequence). Trimming at V came to 3 bases and at J to 1 base, leaving 6 bases not matched to a gene. For the CDR3, the DNA is TGCAGTGCTAGGTTTTGGGGACTAGCCCAAGAGACCCAGTACTTC. Residues: CSARFWGLAQETQYF.

This clonotype came up a few times. The CDR3 DNA reads TGCAGCGGACTGACAGGCTACGAGCAGTACTTC. It yields the protein CSGLTGYEQYF. V and J are TRBV29-1 and TRBJ2-7; possible D gene TRBD1, 6 bases. Germline values: CDR1 SQVTM, CDR2 ANQGSEA. The CDR3 has 11 amino acids. V gave up 7 bases and J gave up 3 bases, with 10 bases separating them.

As regards this clonotype: At one of its ends the junction is not consistent with the germline gene, which may arise from a read error. The rearrangement links TRBV7-6 to TRBJ2-5; TRBD2 aligns across 7 bases. CDR3 length equals 14 residues. Germline values: CDR1 SGHVS, CDR2 FNYEAQ. The CDR3 protein is CANSPGLVTETQYF. The CDR3 bases are TGTGCCAACAGCCCCGGACTAGTCACAGAGACCCAGTACTTC.

The rearrangement links TRBV5-1 to TRBJ2-4; D is uncertain. From germline, CDR1 is SGHRS and CDR2 YFSETQ. The V end was cut by 7 bases, the J end by 8 bases, with 16 bases between. This CDR3 has 13 residues. CDR3 bases: TGCGCCAGCGCAAGTGCGGATGAAGACATTCAGTACTTC. It specifies CASASADEDIQYF.

This clonotype occurred a few times. V usage is TRBV7-8 and J usage is TRBJ2-1, with a weak D call TRBD2 (6 bases). Looked up from germline, CDR1 is SGHVS and CDR2 is FQNEAQ. CDR3 length: 17 amino acids. Trimming left V 1 base short and J 1 base short, with 14 bases between. The CDR3 nucleotides are TGTGCCAGCAGCTTAGAGCGCTTGGCGGGATCCTACAATGAGCAGTTCTTC. Amino acids: CASSLERLAGSYNEQFF. The complete variable domain, with remaining parts taken from reference TRBV7-8 and TRBJ2-1, reads GAGVSQSPRYKVAKRGQDVALRCDPISGHVSLFWYQQALGQGPEFLTYFQNEAQLDKSGLPSDRFFAERPEGSVSTLKIQRTQQEDSAVYLCASSLERLAGSYNEQFFGPGTRLTVL.

Points on this clonotype: Given a much more abundant clone one base away, this may be a read error. This rearrangement joins TRBV28 to TRBJ1-2, with TRBD1 matching 9 bases. J gave up 2 bases and V 10 bases, and 5 bases lay outside the gene matches. Germline-derived CDR1 and CDR2 are MDHEN and SYDVKM. CDR3 size: 13 residues. The CDR3 protein is CATPTGGNYGYTF. CDR3 nucleotides: TGTGCCACCCCGACAGGGGGGAACTATGGCTACACCTTC.